What follows is one T cell receptor (beta chain) and its context. The sample belongs to a study of cytomegalovirus exposure and HLA in healthy donors. Study background: In terms of ancestry, the Caucasian-associated cluster contained roughly 80% of the approximately 430 genotyped donors.

PCR primers comprised 60 Vbeta and 13 Jbeta primers. Profiling relied on immunoSEQ multiplex PCR, and the TCRdb table lists in-frame clones only, not all of them. The repertoire holds 100,000 to 150,000 clones, with approximately 75% as singletons. This clonotype was sampled from a male donor in good health and CMV-seronegative. Sequences were obtained from PBMCs.

In nucleotides, the CDR3 is TGTGCCACCAGCAGAGATCTGCAGGGACAGCCCCAGCATTTT. Translated: CATSRDLQGQPQHF. This rearrangement joins TRBV15 to TRBJ1-5, with D maybe TRBD1 (5 bases). The germline gives CDR1 LNHNV, CDR2 YYDKDF (reference sequence). Trimming stripped 0 bases from V and 7 bases from J, with 10 bases between. The CDR3 totals 14 residues.